This T cell receptor (beta chain) was recovered during a study of shared clonotypes between healthy human individuals. On the study more broadly: The study used three CD4 naive, three CD4 memory, two CD8 naive and one CD8 memory plate per donor.

Every immunoSEQ plate was one replicate of a subset's evenly spread DNA. Profiled with immunoSEQ multiplex PCR; TCRdb holds only in-frame clones, not every one. The data contain roughly 1.4 million clones, around 98.5% of them singletons. The V gene lost 4 bases and the J gene lost 0 bases, with 14 bases spanning the gap. This CDR3 spans 16 amino acids. Per the germline V gene, CDR1 is SGHNT and CDR2 is YYREEE (reference sequence). The donors, all of them Caucasian adults, lived in Nashville, Tennessee. Into CD45RA+ naive and CD45RA-negative memory subsets, the CD4+ cells were split. This TCR was sampled from a man under 40 in good health. The genes are TRBV5-4 and TRBJ2-1; the D gene is possibly TRBD2 (5 bases). Sequenced input: naive CD4+ T cells sorted from blood. Documented subset: CD45RA+ positively selected. The CDR3 loop reads CASSRTTGSSYNEQFF. CDR3 coding DNA: TGTGCCAGCAGCCGTACCACGGGGAGCTCCTACAATGAGCAGTTCTTC. The whole variable domain, filled in from reference TRBV5-4 and TRBJ2-1, reads ETGVTQSPTHLIKTRGQQVTLRCSSQSGHNTVSWYQQALGQGPQFIFQYYREEENGRGNFPPRFSGLQFPNYSSELNVNALELDDSALYLCASSRTTGSSYNEQFFGPGTRLTVL.